Listed below are T cell receptor beta chains from one sample, sequenced in a study of T cell clones after liver transplantation. Using immunoSEQ multiplex PCR, the repertoire was profiled, and TCRdb retains in-frame clones only, with some absent. This table has 75,000 to 100,000 clones, about 82% appearing once. Material: CD4+ T cells from blood, obtained 46 months after liver transplant. The source of these receptors is a human patient who received a liver transplant. Some T cells may possibly be graft donor cells. Both conserved end residues are part of each CDR3. Fields, in order: CDR3 protein, CDR3 DNA, V gene, D gene, J gene, clone size. A D gene is named only where the DNA matches it firmly. Clone size is stated in some rows and not others, as once, few, many or a class when expanded.

CSVVFHGGTEAFF	TGCAGCGTTGTATTTCATGGTGGGACTGAAGCTTTCTTT	TRBV29-1	NA	TRBJ1-1	NA
CASSLLAYGYTF	TGTGCCAGCAGCTTATTAGCGTATGGCTACACCTTC	TRBV7-3	NA	TRBJ1-2	NA
CASSSYGGPYEQYF	TGTGCCAGCAGTTCCTACGGGGGCCCTTACGAGCAGTACTTC	TRBV27	NA	TRBJ2-7	NA
CASSFPHQGRGELFF	TGTGCCAGTAGTTTTCCCCATCAGGGGCGCGGGGAGCTGTTTTTT	TRBV19	NA	TRBJ2-2	NA
CATASGSIDEQFF	TGTGCCACCGCTAGCGGGAGTATTGATGAGCAGTTCTTC	TRBV19	TRBD2	TRBJ2-1	NA
CASSLDMGGGDEQYF	TGCGCCAGCAGCTTGGATATGGGAGGGGGGGACGAGCAGTACTTC	TRBV5-1	NA	TRBJ2-7	NA
CASSPQQGGSLHNYGYTF	TGTGCCAGCTCACCCCAACAAGGGGGATCCCTCCATAACTATGGCTACACCTTC	TRBV18	NA	TRBJ1-2	medium-sized
CASSATWSTDTQYF	TGTGCCAGCAGCGCTACTTGGAGCACAGATACGCAGTATTTT	TRBV5-6	NA	TRBJ2-3	NA
CASRRGWQGEEQYF	TGTGCCAGCAGGAGGGGATGGCAGGGGGAAGAGCAGTACTTC	TRBV6-6	TRBD1	TRBJ2-7	few
CASSPRRRNQETQYF	TGTGCCAGCTCACCACGCCGACGGAACCAAGAGACCCAGTACTTC	TRBV18	NA	TRBJ2-5	once
CASSLISEETQYF	TGTGCCAGCAGCTTAATCAGCGAAGAGACCCAGTACTTC	TRBV9	NA	TRBJ2-5	NA
CASSPRTGSWDEKLFF	TGTGCCAGCAGCCCGAGGACAGGGTCCTGGGATGAAAAACTGTTTTTT	TRBV7-2	TRBD1	TRBJ1-4	once
CASTEGNQPQHF	TGTGCCAGCACGGAGGGGAATCAGCCCCAGCATTTT	TRBV6-5	NA	TRBJ1-5	NA
CASSRTDTEAFF	TGTGCCAGCAGCCGGACAGACACTGAAGCTTTCTTT	TRBV7-9	NA	TRBJ1-1	NA
CASLYRSGNTIYF	TGTGCAAGTCTCTACCGCTCTGGAAACACCATATATTTT	TRBV12-2	NA	TRBJ1-3	NA
CASSEQGGDGYTF	TGTGCCAGCAGCGAACAGGGAGGTGATGGCTACACCTTC	TRBV5-4	NA	TRBJ1-2	NA
CASTTSGKADTQYF	TGCGCCAGCACGACTAGCGGGAAGGCAGATACGCAGTATTTT	TRBV5-1	TRBD2	TRBJ2-3	once
CASSPGQPYLGF	TGTGCCAGCAGTCCCGGACAGCCCTACTTAGGCTTT	TRBV28	NA	TRBJ1-1	NA
CASSLTTSTDTQYF	TGCGCCAGCAGCTTGACGACTAGCACAGATACGCAGTATTTT	TRBV5-1	NA	TRBJ2-3	few
CASSLVGGHNEQFF	TGTGCCAGCAGCCTGGTGGGAGGACACAATGAGCAGTTCTTC	TRBV7-3	NA	TRBJ2-1	NA
CAWDPSGTRAPKF	TGTGCCTGGGATCCCAGTGGGACCAGGGCCCCGAAATTC	TRBV30	NA	TRBJ2-7	NA
CASTDQAPLRSGANVLTF	TGTGCCAGCACAGATCAGGCCCCTTTAAGGTCTGGGGCCAACGTCCTGACTTTC	TRBV27	NA	TRBJ2-6	NA
CASSPDPLVGNEQFF	TGTGCCAGCAGCCCAGACCCACTAGTAGGCAATGAGCAGTTCTTC	TRBV7-7	NA	TRBJ2-1	NA
CASSPLAKNIQYF	TGTGCCAGCAGTCCCCTAGCCAAAAACATTCAGTACTTC	TRBV27	NA	TRBJ2-4	NA
CASSKARRAHTDTQYF	TGTGCCAGCAGCAAAGCCCGGAGGGCCCACACAGATACGCAGTATTTT	TRBV21-1	NA	TRBJ2-3	once
CASSQGAALYGYTF	TGCGCCAGCAGCCAAGGCGCGGCTCTCTATGGCTACACCTTC	TRBV4-1	NA	TRBJ1-2	NA
CASSASGGNYGYTF	TGTGCCAGCAGCGCTTCTGGGGGTAACTATGGCTACACCTTC	TRBV9	NA	TRBJ1-2	NA
CASSPDSFSSYEQYF	TGCGCCAGCAGCCCCGACAGCTTTAGCTCCTACGAGCAGTACTTC	TRBV5-1	NA	TRBJ2-7	once
CASSLQLPDDTQYF	TGCGCCAGCAGCTTGCAGTTACCCGATGATACGCAGTATTTT	TRBV5-1	NA	TRBJ2-3	few
CASSVGLKQAGGETQYF	TGTGCCAGCAGCGTAGGGTTAAAGCAAGCGGGAGGAGAGACCCAGTACTTC	TRBV9	TRBD2	TRBJ2-5	NA
CASTGTGVFLGGTEAFF	TGTGCCAGTACCGGGACAGGGGTATTTTTGGGAGGCACTGAAGCTTTCTTT	TRBV19	TRBD1	TRBJ1-1	NA
CASSLTGTTYEQYF	TGTGCCAGCAGCTTAACCGGGACTACCTACGAGCAGTACTTC	TRBV9	TRBD2	TRBJ2-7	NA
CASSYLDRYYGYTF	TGTGCCAGCAGTTACTTGGACAGGTACTATGGCTACACCTTC	TRBV6-5	TRBD1	TRBJ1-2	NA
CASSDRGYWDTQYF	TGTGCCAGCAGTGACAGGGGCTATTGGGATACGCAGTATTTT	TRBV6-1	NA	TRBJ2-3	NA
CASSSWTAQTSGANVLTF	TGTGCCAGCAGTTCCTGGACAGCACAGACCTCTGGGGCCAACGTCCTGACTTTC	TRBV28	NA	TRBJ2-6	medium-sized
CASSMRNAEETQYF	TGTGCCAGTAGTATGAGAAACGCCGAAGAGACCCAGTACTTC	TRBV19	NA	TRBJ2-5	few
CSPLHTEAFF	TGCAGTCCGTTACACACTGAAGCTTTCTTT	TRBV20-1	NA	TRBJ1-1	NA
CASSSGEKLFF	TGTGCCAGCAGCTCGGGGGAAAAACTGTTTTTT	TRBV7-9	NA	TRBJ1-4	once
CASSIEWTGAYGYTF	TGTGCCAGTAGTATAGAATGGACAGGGGCCTATGGCTACACCTTC	TRBV19	TRBD1	TRBJ1-2	NA
CASSLAGRGQGKSEAFF	TGTGCCAGCAGCTTAGCCGGCAGAGGACAGGGAAAATCTGAAGCTTTCTTT	TRBV7-9	TRBD1	TRBJ1-1	NA
CASSTRTGKNTEAFF	TGCGCCAGCAGCACCCGGACAGGGAAGAACACTGAAGCTTTCTTT	TRBV5-1	TRBD1	TRBJ1-1	NA
CASSPRGLTTSTDTQYF	TGTGCCAGCAGCCCTCGAGGCCTTACTACTAGCACAGATACGCAGTATTTT	TRBV9	NA	TRBJ2-3	NA
CASSFQTYNEQFF	TGTGCCAGCAGCTTTCAGACCTACAATGAGCAGTTCTTC	TRBV7-3	NA	TRBJ2-1	few
CASSFRRGQPQHF	TGTGCCAGCAGTTTCAGGAGGGGTCAGCCCCAGCATTTT	TRBV27	NA	TRBJ1-5	NA
CASGPTSGIYNEQFF	TGTGCCAGTGGGCCGACTAGCGGGATTTACAATGAGCAGTTCTTC	TRBV19	TRBD2	TRBJ2-1	once
CATGEGPTYEQYF	TGTGCCACAGGGGAGGGTCCGACCTACGAGCAGTACTTC	TRBV7-2	NA	TRBJ2-7	NA
CATGRQGADEQYF	TGTGCCACAGGACGGCAGGGGGCCGACGAGCAGTACTTC	TRBV28	TRBD1	TRBJ2-7	few
CASSVYERGLDTEAFF	TGTGCCAGCAGCGTCTACGAAAGGGGGCTAGACACTGAAGCTTTCTTT	TRBV7-2	TRBD1	TRBJ1-1	NA
CASSLDRRGNTIYF	TGTGCCAGCAGCTTGGACAGGAGAGGAAACACCATATATTTT	TRBV5-6	NA	TRBJ1-3	NA
CASSLRQGMNQPQHF	TGTGCCAGCAGCTTACGACAGGGGATGAATCAGCCCCAGCATTTT	TRBV7-6	TRBD1	TRBJ1-5	few
CASSLGNSVGTDTQYF	TGTGCCAGCAGTTTAGGTAACTCGGTGGGTACAGATACGCAGTATTTT	TRBV27	NA	TRBJ2-3	NA
CASSQEYGMAEKLFF	TGTGCCAGCAGCCAAGAGTATGGAATGGCGGAAAAACTGTTTTTT	TRBV4-2	NA	TRBJ1-4	NA
CASSYGVRAQETQYF	TGTGCCAGCAGCTACGGCGTAAGGGCTCAAGAGACCCAGTACTTC	TRBV5-4	NA	TRBJ2-5	NA
CASSLGRLAGGPAEQYF	TGTGCCAGCAGCTTAGGAAGGTTAGCGGGAGGCCCTGCCGAGCAGTACTTC	TRBV7-2	TRBD2	TRBJ2-7	NA